This T cell receptor (beta chain) was identified in a study of human T cells and chemical hapten exposure. As for the study in general: Mainly, slight library volume differences in the pool made TCR yields vary. Whole-study results and caveats: Following DPC sensitization, TCRs present above 1 in 1000 frequency showed no change.

There are a few counts of this clonotype. Antigen: not known. Time point specified: healthy volunteer bleed at 2 weeks. Extraction of total RNA was performed on unfractionated whole blood. This CDR3 comprises 15 residues. Germline CDR1 reads LGHDT; CDR2 reads YNNKEL (reference sequence). V was cut by 4 bases and J by 3 bases, with 13 bases left in between. During construction of the library, unique molecular identifiers were attached to individual cDNA molecules for quantitative, reproducible TCR counting. In the original workflow: Sequenced samples showed a median of approximately 96,000 TCRs each, with counts running from about 20,000 to 690,000. TCRdb used MiXCR to reprocess the RACE reads, holding one entry per CDR3 protein. The V and J calls, along with clone size, are taken from TCRdb and not from the paper's own processing. The sample yields some 90,000 distinct CDR3 sequences, over 8% seen once.

The V and J genes are TRBV3-1 and TRBJ2-1, with D tentatively TRBD1 or TRBD2 (6 bases each). The source material was whole blood. The clonotype comes from a female donor in good health. Some clones in this sample may be carry-over from other donors' samples. CDR3 in amino acids: CASSLGGIGYNEQFF. CDR3 DNA: TGTGCCAGCAGCCTAGGGGGGATAGGCTACAATGAGCAGTTCTTC.